The 18 T cell receptor beta chains presented below share a single source sample, sequenced in a study of OX40 agonist ivuxolimab in advanced cancers. The assay was immunoSEQ multiplex PCR, and TCRdb's table has in-frame clones only and misses some. The sample consists of tens of thousands of clones, around 92% of them appearing once. The material was CD4+ or CD8+ T cells sorted from blood, obtained in a trial of the OX40 agonist ivuxolimab. The receptors originated from an adult with an advanced solid tumor such as melanoma, head and neck, liver or kidney cancer.

The chain is built from TRBV9 and TRBJ1-5; D is uncertain. Trimming shortened V by 0 bases and J by 0 bases, and 13 bases separated the two germline ends. Germline V gene data show CDR1 as SGDLS and CDR2 as YYNGEE. The CDR3 loop spans 17 amino acids. The chain's CDR3 is CASSVGETPYSNQPQHF. CDR3 coding DNA: TGTGCCAGCAGCGTAGGTGAAACACCTTATAGCAATCAGCCCCAGCATTTT.

The gene calls are TRBV11-2 and TRBJ1-5; 7 bases agree with TRBD1. This CDR3 region has 15 residues. Germline-derived CDR1 and CDR2 are SGHAT and FQNNGV. The ends lost 0 bases at V and 7 bases at J; junction bases unmatched: 6. The CDR3 DNA reads as TGTGCCAGCAGCTTAGACCCGCAGGGGGAACAGCCCCAGCATTTT. It is translated as CASSLDPQGEQPQHF.

This chain connects TRBV7-9 to TRBJ2-3, with 10 positions matching TRBD2. Germline trimming cut 7 bases from V and 0 bases from J; bases unmatched to any gene: 1. The germline V gene encodes CDR1 SEHNR and CDR2 FQNEAQ (reference sequence). This CDR3 region has 14 residues. The CDR3 protein is CASKLAGSTDTQYF. CDR3 sequence (DNA): TGTGCCAGCAAACTAGCGGGGAGCACAGATACGCAGTATTTT.

The chain carries TRBV2 and TRBJ2-7; D unclear. The CDR3 extends over 12 amino acids. Germline V gene data show CDR1 as SNHLY and CDR2 as FYNNEI. Between the trimmed V and J ends, which lost 5 bases and 3 bases, there was a span of 8 bases. The CDR3 nucleotides are TGTGCCAGCAGTCCCACATTCTACGAGCAGTACTTC. Protein: CASSPTFYEQYF.

V and J are TRBV20-1 and TRBJ2-7, with D maybe TRBD2 (6 bases). Germline CDR1 reads DFQATT; CDR2 reads SNEGSKA (reference sequence). The CDR3 runs 11 residues. CDR3 sequence reads: CRLSTGGEQYF. The CDR3 bases are TGCAGACTCTCCACTGGGGGGGAGCAGTACTTC.

The CDR3 coding sequence is TGTGCCAGCAGCTTCCCGTACGAGCAGTACTTC. Protein product: CASSFPYEQYF. This rearrangement joins TRBV7-3 to TRBJ2-7; no definite D call. This CDR3 has 11 residues. CDR1 and CDR2 (germline): SGHTA, FQGTGA. Trimming removed 3 bases from V and 4 bases from J, with 4 bases in between.

The chain carries TRBV5-1 and TRBJ1-3, with D possibly TRBD1 on 5 matching bases. This CDR3 is built from 15 residues. CDR1 and CDR2 (germline): SGHRS, YFSETQ. The germline V and J ends were trimmed by 4 bases and 2 bases, with 13 bases remaining between them. The CDR3 sequence: CASSPPLGAGNTIYF. CDR3 DNA sequence: TGCGCCAGCAGCCCGCCTTTAGGGGCTGGAAACACCATATATTTT.

This sequence joins TRBV2 and TRBJ2-3, with 7 bases lining up with TRBD2. Trimming took 2 bases from V and 11 from J; bases not matched to a gene: 10. The CDR3 is made up of 14 amino acids. Germline values: CDR1 SNHLY, CDR2 FYNNEI. CDR3 protein: CASSEWGGRVLQYF. CDR3 nucleotides: TGTGCCAGCAGTGAATGGGGGGGGAGAGTTTTGCAGTATTTT. Full variable domain (remainder filled in from reference TRBV2 and TRBJ2-3): EPEVTQTPSHQVTQMGQEVILRCVPISNHLYFYWYRQILGQKVEFLVSFYNNEISEKSEIFDDQFSVERPDGSNFTLKIRSTKLEDSAMYFCASSEWGGRVLQYFGPGTRLTVL.

This clone was detected only once. This chain links TRBV19 with TRBJ2-7; maybe TRBD2 (5 bases). The germline V and J ends were trimmed by 5 bases and 2 bases, with 10 bases remaining between them. Germline-derived CDR1 and CDR2 are LNHDA and SQIVND (reference sequence). The CDR3 totals 13 residues. CDR3 sequence reads: CASSATGTYEQYF. DNA for the CDR3: TGTGCCAGTAGTGCCACCGGGACCTACGAGCAGTACTTC. Full variable domain (rest looked up from reference TRBV19 and TRBJ2-7): DGGITQSPKYLFRKEGQNVTLSCEQNLNHDAMYWYRQDPGQGLRLIYYSQIVNDFQKGDIAEGYSVSREKKESFPLTVTSAQKNPTAFYLCASSATGTYEQYFGPGTRLTVT.

The chain is built from TRBV28 and TRBJ2-5, with 7 bases fitting TRBD2. The CDR3 contains 15 residues. V dropped 6 bases and J dropped 5; count of bases not matched to a gene: 12. CDR1 and CDR2 from the germline V gene are MDHEN and SYDVKM. In DNA form, the CDR3 reads TGTGCCAGCAGCTTTCCCCTCGGGGGAGGGGAGACCCAGTACTTC. It codes for CASSFPLGGGETQYF.

The rearrangement links TRBV2 to TRBJ2-5, with D perhaps TRBD2 (5 bases). This CDR3 contains 14 residues. Germline loops: CDR1 SNHLY, CDR2 FYNNEI. The V gene lost 3 bases and the J gene lost 2 bases, with 10 bases spanning the gap. The CDR3 region has the DNA TGTGCCAGCAGTGATAGGACGGGGCAAGAGACCCAGTACTTC. As protein: CASSDRTGQETQYF. The full variable domain, rest sourced from reference TRBV2 and TRBJ2-5, is EPEVTQTPSHQVTQMGQEVILRCVPISNHLYFYWYRQILGQKVEFLVSFYNNEISEKSEIFDDQFSVERPDGSNFTLKIRSTKLEDSAMYFCASSDRTGQETQYFGPGTRLLVL.

The rearrangement uses TRBV6-4 and TRBJ2-5; 8 bases align to TRBD2. The CDR3 length is 13 residues. The germline gives CDR1 MRHNA, CDR2 SNTAGT. J was trimmed by 4 bases and V by 4 bases; bases with no gene match: 2. The CDR3: CASSGLAGETQYF. The CDR3 region has the DNA TGTGCCAGCAGTGGGCTAGCGGGAGAGACCCAGTACTTC.

This chain joins TRBV7-2 and TRBJ2-7; weak D call: TRBD1 (6 bases). V gave up 5 bases and J gave up 0 bases, with 11 bases separating them. CDR1 is SGHTA and CDR2 is FQGNSA in the germline V gene. This CDR3 has 14 amino acids. CDR3 bases: TGTGCCAGCAGCCGCGACAGGAGCTCCTACGAGCAGTACTTC. The encoded protein is CASSRDRSSYEQYF. The whole variable domain, filled in from reference TRBV7-2 and TRBJ2-7, reads GAGVSQSPSNKVTEKGKDVELRCDPISGHTALYWYRQSLGQGLEFLIYFQGNSAPDKSGLPSDRFSAERTGGSVSTLTIQRTQQEDSAVYLCASSRDRSSYEQYFGPGTRLTVT.

The chain joins TRBV1 to TRBJ2-3; the table's TRBD2 call for D was not verified on the DNA. TRBV1 is a pseudogene. The CDR3 runs 17 residues. The DNA for the CDR3 is TGCACCAGCCGGGCAGCGGGAGGGCCGGCCGGTTTAGATACGCAGTATTTT. Amino acids: CTSRAAGGPAGLDTQYF.

V usage is TRBV7-9 and J usage is TRBJ1-1, with D uncertain. Germline CDR1 SEHNR, CDR2 FQNEAQ (reference sequence). This CDR3 comprises 13 residues. Trimming pared 2 bases from V and 1 base from J, leaving 5 bases between. CDR3 coding DNA: TGTGCCAGCAGCTTACGACAGAACACTGAAGCTTTCTTT. Amino acids: CASSLRQNTEAFF.

This chain joins TRBV9 and TRBJ1-4; D gene uncertain. Germline assignment: CDR1 SGDLS and CDR2 YYNGEE. The CDR3 is made up of 13 amino acids. The V and J ends lost 4 bases and 6 bases respectively, with 10 bases between them. CDR3 bases: TGTGCCAGCAGCCTCCTGGATCATGAAAAACTGTTTTTT. Protein product: CASSLLDHEKLFF.

CDR3 coding DNA: TGTGCCAGCAGTTCCGGGACGCTTACCGGGGAGCTGTTTTTT. Its protein is CASSSGTLTGELFF. The rearrangement links TRBV27 to TRBJ2-2; TRBD1 or TRBD2 may be the D gene (5 bases each). This CDR3 is built from 14 residues. The V end lost 4 bases, the J end lost 5 bases, and 11 bases lay between the germline ends. CDR1 is MNHEY and CDR2 is SMNVEV in the germline V gene (reference sequence).

This clone was seen a single time. The chain has TRBV19 and TRBJ2-3, with a tentative D call TRBD2 (6 bases). Trimming removed 3 bases at V and 1 base at J, with 11 bases between. Germline lookup yields CDR1 LNHDA and CDR2 SQIVND (reference sequence). The CDR3 has 15 residues. Here the CDR3 reads CASSMGTGRTDTQYF. The CDR3 DNA sequence: TGTGCCAGTAGTATGGGGACTGGCCGCACAGATACGCAGTATTTT. Looking up the rest from reference TRBV19 and TRBJ2-3 gives the full variable domain: DGGITQSPKYLFRKEGQNVTLSCEQNLNHDAMYWYRQDPGQGLRLIYYSQIVNDFQKGDIAEGYSVSREKKESFPLTVTSAQKNPTAFYLCASSMGTGRTDTQYFGPGTRLTVL.